Listed here is a single T cell receptor beta chain. Its antigen is unknown. The protocol was immunoSEQ multiplex PCR, while the TCRdb copy is restricted to in-frame clones and leaves out a portion. The sample holds 90,000 to 100,000 clones, 70% to 90% seen once. Sample time point: baseline, week 1 (first vaccination visit). Noted treatment: pre-vaccination baseline after standard-of-care therapy. Donors' newly diagnosed IDH1-mutant WHO grade 3 or 4 astrocytomas lacked nuclear ATRX. This entry is derived from a study of a mutant IDH1 vaccine in newly diagnosed glioma. About the research overall: Treatment recipients were approximately 62% male and around 40% female, and their mean age was approximately 43 years. Study outcomes and limitations: Vaccination elicited immune responses in approximately 93% of patients. Pseudoprogression seemed unlinked to shifts in top peripheral T cell clonotypes.

This TCR came from a woman aged 50 to 65 with glioma. The sample consisted of PBMCs, taken from a glioma patient treated with radiotherapy, temozolomide or both.

DNA of the CDR3: TGTGCCAGCAGCTTAAGGACCGGGGGAGAGCAGTACTTC. This encodes CASSLRTGGEQYF. The chain combines TRBV11-3 with TRBJ2-7; perhaps TRBD2 as D (6 bases). The CDR3 has 13 amino acids. Germline V CDR1 and CDR2: SGHNT, YENEEA. V was cut by 2 bases and J by 7 bases, with 12 bases left in between.